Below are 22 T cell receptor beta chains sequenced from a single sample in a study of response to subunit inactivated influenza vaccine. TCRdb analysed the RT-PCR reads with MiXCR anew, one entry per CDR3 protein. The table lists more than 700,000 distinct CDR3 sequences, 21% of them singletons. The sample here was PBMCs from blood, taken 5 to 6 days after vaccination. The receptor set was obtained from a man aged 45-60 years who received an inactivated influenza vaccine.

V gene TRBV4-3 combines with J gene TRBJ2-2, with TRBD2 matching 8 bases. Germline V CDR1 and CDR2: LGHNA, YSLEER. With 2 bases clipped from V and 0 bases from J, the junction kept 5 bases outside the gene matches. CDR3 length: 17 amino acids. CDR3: CASSQIAGLANTGELFF. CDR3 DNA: TGCGCCAGCAGCCAAATAGCGGGGTTAGCGAACACCGGGGAGCTGTTTTTT.

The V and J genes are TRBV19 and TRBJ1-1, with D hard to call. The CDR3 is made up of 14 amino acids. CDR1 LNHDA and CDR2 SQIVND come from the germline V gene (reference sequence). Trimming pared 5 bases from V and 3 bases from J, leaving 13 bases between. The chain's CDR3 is CASSARGWYTEAFF. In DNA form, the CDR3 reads TGTGCCAGTAGTGCCCGGGGTTGGTACACTGAAGCTTTCTTT.

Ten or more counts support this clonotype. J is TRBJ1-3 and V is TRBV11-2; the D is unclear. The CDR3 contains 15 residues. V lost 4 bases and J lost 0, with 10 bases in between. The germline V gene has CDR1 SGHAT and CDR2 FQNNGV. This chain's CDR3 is CASSSVQGSGNTIYF. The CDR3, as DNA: TGTGCCAGCAGCTCAGTCCAAGGCTCTGGAAACACCATATATTTT.

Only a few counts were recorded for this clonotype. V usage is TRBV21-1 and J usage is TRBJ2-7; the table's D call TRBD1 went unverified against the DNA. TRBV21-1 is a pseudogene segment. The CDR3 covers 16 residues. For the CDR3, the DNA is TGTGCCAGCAGCAAAGCGAGGACAGGGCGAAACTACGAGCAGTACTTC. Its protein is CASSKARTGRNYEQYF.

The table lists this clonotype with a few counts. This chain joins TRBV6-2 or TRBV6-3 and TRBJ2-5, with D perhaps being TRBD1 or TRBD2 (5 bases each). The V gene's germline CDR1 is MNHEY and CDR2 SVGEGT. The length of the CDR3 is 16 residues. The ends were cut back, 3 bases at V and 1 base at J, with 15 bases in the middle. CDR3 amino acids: CASSYPPGRIQETQYF. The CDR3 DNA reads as TGTGCCAGCAGTTATCCCCCGGGACGGATCCAAGAGACCCAGTACTTC.

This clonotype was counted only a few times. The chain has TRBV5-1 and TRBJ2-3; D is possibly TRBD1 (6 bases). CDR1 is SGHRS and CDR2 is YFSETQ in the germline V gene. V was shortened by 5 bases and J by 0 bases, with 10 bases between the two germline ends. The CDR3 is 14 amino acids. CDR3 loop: CASRDSASTDTQYF. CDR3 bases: TGCGCCAGCAGGGACAGCGCTAGCACAGATACGCAGTATTTT.

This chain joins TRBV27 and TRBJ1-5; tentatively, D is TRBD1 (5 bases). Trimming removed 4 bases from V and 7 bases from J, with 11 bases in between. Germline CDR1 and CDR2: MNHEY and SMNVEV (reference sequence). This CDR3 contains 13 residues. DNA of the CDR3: TGTGCCAGCAGTTATACAGGTTCGCAGCCCCAGCATTTT. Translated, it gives CASSYTGSQPQHF.

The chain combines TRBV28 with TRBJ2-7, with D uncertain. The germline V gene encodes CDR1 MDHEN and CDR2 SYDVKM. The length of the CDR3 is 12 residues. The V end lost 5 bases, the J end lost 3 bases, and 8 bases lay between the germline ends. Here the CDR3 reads CASSRTNYEQYF. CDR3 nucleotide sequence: TGTGCCAGCAGTAGGACCAACTACGAGCAGTACTTC.

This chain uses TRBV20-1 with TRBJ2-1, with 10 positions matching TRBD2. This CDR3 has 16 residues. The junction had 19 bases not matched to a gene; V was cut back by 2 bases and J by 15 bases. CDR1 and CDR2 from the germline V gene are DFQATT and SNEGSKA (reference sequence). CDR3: CSARLGAGLAIKTPFF. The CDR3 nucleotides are TGCAGTGCTAGATTGGGAGCGGGACTAGCGATCAAGACGCCGTTCTTC.

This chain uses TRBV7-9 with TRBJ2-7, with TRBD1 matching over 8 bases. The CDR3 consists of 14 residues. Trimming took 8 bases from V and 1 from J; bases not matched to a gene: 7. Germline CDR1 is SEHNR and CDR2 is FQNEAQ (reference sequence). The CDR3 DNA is TGTGCCAGCCAGCAGGACAGGGCTTCCTACGAGCAGTACTTC. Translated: CASQQDRASYEQYF.

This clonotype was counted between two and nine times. CDR3 in amino acids: CASSQGQGDYNEQFF. Here the CDR3 DNA reads TGTGCCAGCAGCCAGGGACAGGGGGACTACAATGAGCAGTTCTTC. This chain links TRBV7-2 with TRBJ2-1, with 11 positions matching TRBD1. From germline, CDR1 is SGHTA and CDR2 FQGNSA. The CDR3 runs 15 residues. After removal of 5 bases from V and 3 bases from J, the junction contained 3 bases not matched to a gene. The full variable domain, with the rest looked up from reference TRBV7-2 and TRBJ2-1, is GAGVSQSPSNKVTEKGKDVELRCDPISGHTALYWYRQSLGQGLEFLIYFQGNSAPDKSGLPSDRFSAERTGGSVSTLTIQRTQQEDSAVYLCASSQGQGDYNEQFFGPGTRLTVL.

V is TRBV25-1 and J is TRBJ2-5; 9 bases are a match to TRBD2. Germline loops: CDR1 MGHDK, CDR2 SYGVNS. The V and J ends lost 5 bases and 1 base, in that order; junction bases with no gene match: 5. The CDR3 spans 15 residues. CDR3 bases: TGTGCCAGCAGTAGGAGCGGGAGGCCCCAAGAGACCCAGTACTTC. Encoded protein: CASSRSGRPQETQYF.

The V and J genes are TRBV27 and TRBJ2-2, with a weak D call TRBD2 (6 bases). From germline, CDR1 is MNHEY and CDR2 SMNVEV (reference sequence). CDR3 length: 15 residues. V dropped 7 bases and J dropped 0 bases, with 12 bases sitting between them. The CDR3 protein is CASKPGLTNTGELFF. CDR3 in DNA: TGTGCCAGCAAACCGGGACTCACGAACACCGGGGAGCTGTTTTTT.

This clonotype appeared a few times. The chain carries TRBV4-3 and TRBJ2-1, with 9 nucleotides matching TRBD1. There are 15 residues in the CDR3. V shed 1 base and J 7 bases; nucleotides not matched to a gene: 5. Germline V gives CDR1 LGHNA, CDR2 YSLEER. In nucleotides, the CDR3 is TGCGCCAGCAGCCAAGCCGGGACAGGGTTAAATGAGCAGTTCTTC. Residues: CASSQAGTGLNEQFF.

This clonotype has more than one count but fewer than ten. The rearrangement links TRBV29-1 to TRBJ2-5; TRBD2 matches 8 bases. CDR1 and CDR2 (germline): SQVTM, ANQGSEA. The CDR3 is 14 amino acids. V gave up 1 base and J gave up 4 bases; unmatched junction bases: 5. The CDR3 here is CSVEGTSPGETQYF. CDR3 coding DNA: TGCAGCGTTGAAGGGACTAGCCCCGGAGAGACCCAGTACTTC.

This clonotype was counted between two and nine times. The CDR3 loop is CASSAVRGGTGELFF. CDR3 DNA: TGCGCCAGCAGTGCAGTCAGGGGAGGAACCGGGGAGCTGTTTTTT. The V call is TRBV10-1, the J call TRBJ2-2; D is tentatively TRBD1 or TRBD2 (6 bases each). The CDR3 runs 15 residues. Trimming removed 4 bases from V and 5 bases from J, with 14 bases in between. In germline, CDR1 is WNHNN, CDR2 SYGVQD (reference sequence).

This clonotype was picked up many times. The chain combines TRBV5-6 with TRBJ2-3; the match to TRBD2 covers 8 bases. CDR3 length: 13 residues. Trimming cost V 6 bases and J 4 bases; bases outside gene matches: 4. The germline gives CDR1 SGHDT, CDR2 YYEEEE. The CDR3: CASIPAGADTQYF. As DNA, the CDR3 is TGTGCCAGCATTCCAGCGGGAGCAGATACGCAGTATTTT.

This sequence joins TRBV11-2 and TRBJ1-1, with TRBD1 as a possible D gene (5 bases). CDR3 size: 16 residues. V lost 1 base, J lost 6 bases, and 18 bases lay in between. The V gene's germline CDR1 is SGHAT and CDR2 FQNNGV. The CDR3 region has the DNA TGTGCCAGCAGCTTAGCGGAGACAGTTCGGACGGCTGAAGCTTTCTTT. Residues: CASSLAETVRTAEAFF.

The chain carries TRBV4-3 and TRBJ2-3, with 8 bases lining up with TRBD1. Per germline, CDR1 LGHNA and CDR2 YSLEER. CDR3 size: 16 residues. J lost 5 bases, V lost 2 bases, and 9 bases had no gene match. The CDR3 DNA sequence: TGCGCCAGCAGCCAAAGTCATCAGGGGGCGAGAGATACGCAGTATTTT. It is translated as CASSQSHQGARDTQYF.

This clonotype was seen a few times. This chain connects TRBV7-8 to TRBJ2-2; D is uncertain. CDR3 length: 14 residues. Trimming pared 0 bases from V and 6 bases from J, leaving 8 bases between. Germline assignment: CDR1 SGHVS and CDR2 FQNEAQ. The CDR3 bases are TGTGCCAGCAGCTTAGCATTGGAGTCCGGGGAGCTGTTTTTT. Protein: CASSLALESGELFF.

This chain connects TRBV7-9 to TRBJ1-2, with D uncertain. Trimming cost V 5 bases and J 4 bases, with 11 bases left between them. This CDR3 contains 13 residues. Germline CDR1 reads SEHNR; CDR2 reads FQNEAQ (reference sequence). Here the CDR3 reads CASSPGEPYGYTF. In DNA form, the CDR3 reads TGTGCCAGCAGCCCTGGGGAACCCTATGGCTACACCTTC.

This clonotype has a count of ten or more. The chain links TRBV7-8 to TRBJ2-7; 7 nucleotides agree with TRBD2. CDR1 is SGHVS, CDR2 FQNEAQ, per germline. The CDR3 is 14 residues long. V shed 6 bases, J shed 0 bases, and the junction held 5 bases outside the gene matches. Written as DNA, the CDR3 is TGTGCCAGCAGGAACGGGAGGTTCTCCTACGAGCAGTACTTC. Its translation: CASRNGRFSYEQYF.